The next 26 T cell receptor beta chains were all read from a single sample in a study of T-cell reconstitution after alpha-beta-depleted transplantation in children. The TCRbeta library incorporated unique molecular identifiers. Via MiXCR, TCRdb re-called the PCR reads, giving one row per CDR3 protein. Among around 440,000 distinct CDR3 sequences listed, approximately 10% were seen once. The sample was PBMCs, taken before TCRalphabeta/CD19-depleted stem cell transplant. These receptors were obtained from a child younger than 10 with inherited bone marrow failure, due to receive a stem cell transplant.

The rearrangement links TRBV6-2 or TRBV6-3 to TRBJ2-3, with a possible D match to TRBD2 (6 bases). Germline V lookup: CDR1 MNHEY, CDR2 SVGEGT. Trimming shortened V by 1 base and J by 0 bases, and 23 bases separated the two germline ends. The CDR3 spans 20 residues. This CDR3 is CASSYLAAGRDSDSTDTQYF. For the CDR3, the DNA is TGTGCCAGCAGTTACTTAGCGGCCGGGAGAGATTCGGATAGCACAGATACGCAGTATTTT.

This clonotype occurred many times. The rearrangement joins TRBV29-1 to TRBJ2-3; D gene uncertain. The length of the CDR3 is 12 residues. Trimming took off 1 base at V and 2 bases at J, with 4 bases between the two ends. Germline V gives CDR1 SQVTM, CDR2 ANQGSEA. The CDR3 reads CSVEGSTDTQYF. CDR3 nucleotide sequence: TGCAGCGTTGAAGGATCCACAGATACGCAGTATTTT.

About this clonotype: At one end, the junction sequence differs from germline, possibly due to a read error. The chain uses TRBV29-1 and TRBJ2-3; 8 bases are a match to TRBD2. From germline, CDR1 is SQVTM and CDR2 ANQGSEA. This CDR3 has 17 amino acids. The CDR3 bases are TGCAGCGCCCAGGGAGATAGCGGGATGGGTGGCACAGATTCGCAGTATTTT. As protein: CSAQGDSGMGGTDSQYF.

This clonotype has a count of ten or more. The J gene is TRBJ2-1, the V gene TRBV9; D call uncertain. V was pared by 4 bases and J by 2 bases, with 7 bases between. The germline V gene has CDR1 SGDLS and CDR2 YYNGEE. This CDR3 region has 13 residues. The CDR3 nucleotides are TGTGCCAGCAGCCCCCGGGCCTACAATGAGCAGTTCTTC. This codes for CASSPRAYNEQFF. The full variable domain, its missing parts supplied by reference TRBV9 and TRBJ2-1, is DSGVTQTPKHLITATGQRVTLRCSPRSGDLSVYWYQQSLDQGLQFLIQYYNGEERAKGNILERFSAQQFPDLHSELNLSSLELGDSALYFCASSPRAYNEQFFGPGTRLTVL.

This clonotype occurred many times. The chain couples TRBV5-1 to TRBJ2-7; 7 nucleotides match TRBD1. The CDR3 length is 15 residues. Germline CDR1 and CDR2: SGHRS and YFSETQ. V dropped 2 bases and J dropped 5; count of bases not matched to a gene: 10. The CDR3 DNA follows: TGCGCCAGCAGCTTCCGGACGCGGCAGGGGGACGAGCAGTACTTC. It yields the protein CASSFRTRQGDEQYF.

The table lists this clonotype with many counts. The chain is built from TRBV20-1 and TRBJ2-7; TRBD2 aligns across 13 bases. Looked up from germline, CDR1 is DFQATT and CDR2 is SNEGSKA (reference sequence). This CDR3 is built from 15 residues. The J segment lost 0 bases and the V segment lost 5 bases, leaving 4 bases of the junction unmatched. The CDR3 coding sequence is TGCAGTGCTCCAGGACTAGCGGGAGTCTCCTACGAGCAGTACTTC. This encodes CSAPGLAGVSYEQYF.

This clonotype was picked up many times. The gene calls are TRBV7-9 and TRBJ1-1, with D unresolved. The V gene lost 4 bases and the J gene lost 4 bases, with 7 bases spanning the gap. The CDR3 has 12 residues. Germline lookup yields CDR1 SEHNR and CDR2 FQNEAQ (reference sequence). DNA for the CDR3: TGTGCCAGCAGCTCGGACTCCACTGAAGCTTTCTTT. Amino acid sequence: CASSSDSTEAFF.

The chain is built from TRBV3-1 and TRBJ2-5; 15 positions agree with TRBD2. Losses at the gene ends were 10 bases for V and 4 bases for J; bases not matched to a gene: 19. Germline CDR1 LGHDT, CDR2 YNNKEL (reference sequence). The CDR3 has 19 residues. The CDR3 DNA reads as TGTGCCATCTGTCTCCCTTGGACTAGCGGGAGGGAATGGGGAGAGACCCAGTACTTC. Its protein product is CAICLPWTSGREWGETQYF.

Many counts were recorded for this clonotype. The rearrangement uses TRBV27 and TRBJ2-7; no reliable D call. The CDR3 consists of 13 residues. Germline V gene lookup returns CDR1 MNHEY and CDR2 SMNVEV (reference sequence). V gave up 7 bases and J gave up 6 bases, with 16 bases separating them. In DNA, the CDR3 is TGTGCCAGCATCGCTCACTTAGGGTCCGAGCAGTACTTC. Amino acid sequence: CASIAHLGSEQYF.

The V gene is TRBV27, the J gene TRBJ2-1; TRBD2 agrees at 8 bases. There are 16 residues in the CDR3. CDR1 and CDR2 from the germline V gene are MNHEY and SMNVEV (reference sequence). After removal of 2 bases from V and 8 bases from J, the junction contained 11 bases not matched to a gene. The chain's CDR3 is CASSLPTGGGTDEQFF. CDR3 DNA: TGTGCCAGCAGTTTACCGACGGGGGGGGGCACCGATGAGCAGTTCTTC.

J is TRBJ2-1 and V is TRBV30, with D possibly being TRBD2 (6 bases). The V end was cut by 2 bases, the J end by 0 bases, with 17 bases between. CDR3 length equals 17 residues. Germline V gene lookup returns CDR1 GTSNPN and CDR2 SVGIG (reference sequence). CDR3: CAWSPPLAGYSYNEQFF. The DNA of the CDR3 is TGTGCCTGGAGTCCGCCCTTGGCGGGATACTCCTACAATGAGCAGTTCTTC.

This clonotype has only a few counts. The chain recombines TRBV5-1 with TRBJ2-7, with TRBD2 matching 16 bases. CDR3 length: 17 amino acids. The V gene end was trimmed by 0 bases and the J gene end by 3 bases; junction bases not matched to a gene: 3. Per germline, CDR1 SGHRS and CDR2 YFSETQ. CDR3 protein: CASSLEGLAGGLYEQYF. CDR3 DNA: TGCGCCAGCAGCTTGGAGGGACTAGCGGGAGGGCTCTACGAGCAGTACTTC.

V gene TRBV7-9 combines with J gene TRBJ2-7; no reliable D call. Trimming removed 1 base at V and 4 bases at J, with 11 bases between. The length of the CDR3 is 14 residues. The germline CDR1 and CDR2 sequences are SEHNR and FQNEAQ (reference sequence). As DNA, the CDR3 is TGTGCCAGCAGCTTAGAGACAACTCAATACGAGCAGTACTTC. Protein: CASSLETTQYEQYF.

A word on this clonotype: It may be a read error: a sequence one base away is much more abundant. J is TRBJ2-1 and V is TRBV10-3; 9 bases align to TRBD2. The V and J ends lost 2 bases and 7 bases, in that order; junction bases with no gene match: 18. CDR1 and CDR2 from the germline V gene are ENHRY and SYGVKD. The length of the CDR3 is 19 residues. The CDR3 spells CAISELRWGSGSNSNEQFF. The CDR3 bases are TGTGCCATCAGTGAGCTGCGTTGGGGTAGCGGGAGTAATTCGAATGAGCAGTTCTTC.

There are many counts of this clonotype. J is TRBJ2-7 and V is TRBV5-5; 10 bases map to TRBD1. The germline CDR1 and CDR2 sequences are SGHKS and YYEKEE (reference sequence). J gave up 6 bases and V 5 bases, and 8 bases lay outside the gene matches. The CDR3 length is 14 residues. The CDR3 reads CASSPGQGVSEQYF. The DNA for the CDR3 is TGTGCCAGCAGTCCCGGACAGGGGGTATCCGAGCAGTACTTC.

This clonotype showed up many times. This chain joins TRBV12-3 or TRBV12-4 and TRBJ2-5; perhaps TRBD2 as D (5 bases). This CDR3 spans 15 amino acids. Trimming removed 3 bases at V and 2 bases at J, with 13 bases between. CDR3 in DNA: TGTGCCAGCAGTTTTTTGGGGAGAACACAAGAGACCCAGTACTTC. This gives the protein CASSFLGRTQETQYF.

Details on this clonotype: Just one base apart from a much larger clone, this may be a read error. Here the CDR3 reads CSVLGPTEAFF. The CDR3 nucleotides read TGCAGCGTCCTGGGACCCACTGAAGCTTTCTTT. The rearrangement uses TRBV29-1 and TRBJ1-1, with D maybe TRBD1 (5 bases). Germline V gene lookup returns CDR1 SQVTM and CDR2 ANQGSEA. Trimming took off 6 bases at V and 4 bases at J, with 9 bases between the two ends. The CDR3 extends over 11 amino acids.

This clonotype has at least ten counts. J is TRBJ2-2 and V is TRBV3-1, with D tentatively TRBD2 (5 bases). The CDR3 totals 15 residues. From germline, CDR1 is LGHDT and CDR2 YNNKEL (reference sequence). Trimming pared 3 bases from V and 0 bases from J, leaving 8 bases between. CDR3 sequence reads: CASSHWTPNTGELFF. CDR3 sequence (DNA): TGTGCCAGCAGCCACTGGACTCCGAACACCGGGGAGCTGTTTTTT. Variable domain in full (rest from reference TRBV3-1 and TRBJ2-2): DTAVSQTPKYLVTQMGNDKSIKCEQNLGHDTMYWYKQDSKKFLKIMFSYNNKELIINETVPNRFSPKSPDKAHLNLHINSLELGDSAVYFCASSHWTPNTGELFFGEGSRLTVL.

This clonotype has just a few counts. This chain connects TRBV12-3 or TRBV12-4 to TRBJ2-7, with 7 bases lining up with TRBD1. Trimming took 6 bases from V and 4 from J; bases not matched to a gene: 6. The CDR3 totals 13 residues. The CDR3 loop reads CASREGQSYEQYF. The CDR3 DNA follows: TGTGCCAGCAGAGAGGGACAGTCATACGAGCAGTACTTC.

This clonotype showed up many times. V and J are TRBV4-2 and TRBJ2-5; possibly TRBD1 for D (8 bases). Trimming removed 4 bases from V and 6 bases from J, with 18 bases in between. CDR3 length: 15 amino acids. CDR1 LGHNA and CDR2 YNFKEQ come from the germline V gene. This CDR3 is CASSLPGQGGQTQYF. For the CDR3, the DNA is TGTGCCAGCAGCCTCCCCGGACAGGGAGGGCAGACCCAGTACTTC.

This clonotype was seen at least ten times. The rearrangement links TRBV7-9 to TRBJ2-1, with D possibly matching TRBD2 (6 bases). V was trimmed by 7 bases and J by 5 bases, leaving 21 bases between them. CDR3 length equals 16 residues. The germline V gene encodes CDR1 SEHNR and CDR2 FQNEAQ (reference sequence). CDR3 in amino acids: CASTPLGRREDNEQFF. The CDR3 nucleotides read TGTGCCAGCACCCCCTTGGGAAGAAGGGAGGACAATGAGCAGTTCTTC.

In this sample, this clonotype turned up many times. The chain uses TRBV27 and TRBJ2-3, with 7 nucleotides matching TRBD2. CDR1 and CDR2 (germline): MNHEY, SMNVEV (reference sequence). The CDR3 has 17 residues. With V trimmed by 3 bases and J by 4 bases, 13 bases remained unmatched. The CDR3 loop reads CASSFLFAGVSADTQYF. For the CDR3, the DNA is TGTGCCAGCAGTTTTTTATTTGCGGGAGTTAGCGCAGATACGCAGTATTTT.

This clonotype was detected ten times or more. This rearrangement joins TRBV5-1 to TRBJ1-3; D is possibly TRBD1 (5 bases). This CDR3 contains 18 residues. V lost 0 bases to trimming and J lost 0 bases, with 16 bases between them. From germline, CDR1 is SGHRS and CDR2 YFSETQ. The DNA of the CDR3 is TGCGCCAGCAGCTTGGCCGACAGAGGAGTCCTCTCTGGAAACACCATATATTTT. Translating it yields CASSLADRGVLSGNTIYF. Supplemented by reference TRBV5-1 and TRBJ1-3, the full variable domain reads KAGVTQTPRYLIKTRGQQVTLSCSPISGHRSVSWYQQTPGQGLQFLFEYFSETQRNKGNFPGRFSGRQFSNSRSEMNVSTLELGDSALYLCASSLADRGVLSGNTIYFGEGSWLTVV.

CDR3: CASSRSWGGRGAFF. For the CDR3, the DNA is TGCGCCAGCAGTCGTAGCTGGGGCGGGCGTGGTGCTTTCTTT. This chain connects TRBV23-1 to TRBJ1-1; D possibly corresponds to TRBD1 (5 bases). TRBV23-1 is assigned to the ORF class and has an uncertain function. The CDR3 contains 14 residues. V shed 4 bases and J shed 11 bases, with 20 bases lying between them.

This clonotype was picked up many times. In DNA form, the CDR3 reads TGTGCCAGTTCCCGGGACTCTAGAGCAGATACGCAGTATTTT. Amino acid sequence: CASSRDSRADTQYF. The rearrangement uses TRBV7-2 and TRBJ2-3; D is perhaps TRBD2 (6 bases). Trimming shortened V by 9 bases and J by 4 bases, and 17 bases separated the two germline ends. The length of the CDR3 is 14 residues. From germline, CDR1 is SGHTA and CDR2 FQGNSA.

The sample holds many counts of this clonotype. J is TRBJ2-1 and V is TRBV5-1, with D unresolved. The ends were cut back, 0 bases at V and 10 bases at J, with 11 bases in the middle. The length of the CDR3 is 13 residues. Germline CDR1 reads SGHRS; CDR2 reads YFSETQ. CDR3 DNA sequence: TGCGCCAGCAGCTTGGAGGTTCCGGCGGAGCAGTTCTTC. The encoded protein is CASSLEVPAEQFF.